Presented here are 18 T cell receptor beta chains from one specimen sequenced in a study of shared clonotypes between healthy human individuals. CD45RO-negative, CCR7-positively selected cells formed the naive CD8 fraction, excluding terminally differentiated effector memory CD45RA+ cells. Data came from immunoSEQ multiplex PCR; TCRdb stores just in-frame clones and leaves some out. Seen here are about 2.1 million clones, roughly 95% observed once, and the top ten hold 1.5% to 2%. Sequencing used naive CD8+ T cells from PBMCs. All receptors come from a man aged 18 to 35 in good health. Some clones in this sample may be carry-over from other donors' samples.

This clone was seen a single time. The chain couples TRBV5-6 to TRBJ1-1; D is undetermined. The V gene lost 2 bases and the J gene lost 0 bases, with 8 bases spanning the gap. CDR1 and CDR2 from the germline V gene are SGHDT and YYEEEE. The CDR3 length is 14 residues. The CDR3, as DNA: TGTGCCAGCAGCTTCGTTAACATGAACACTGAAGCTTTCTTT. Protein product: CASSFVNMNTEAFF.

The gene calls are TRBV15 and TRBJ1-1; no definite D call. Between the trimmed V and J ends, which lost 3 bases and 4 bases, there was a span of 6 bases. The V gene's germline CDR1 is LNHNV and CDR2 YYDKDF (reference sequence). The CDR3 covers 12 residues. The CDR3 is CATSSGGTEAFF. CDR3 in DNA: TGTGCCACCAGCAGCGGAGGCACTGAAGCTTTCTTT.

The V call is TRBV9, the J call TRBJ2-2; TRBD2 matches at 10 bases. With V trimmed by 5 bases and J by 6 bases, 13 bases remained unmatched. The CDR3 has 17 residues. In germline, CDR1 is SGDLS, CDR2 YYNGEE. CDR3 bases: TGTGCCAGCAGTTCCATCCCCTCTAGCGGGAGTCCCGGGGAGCTGTTTTTT. Its translation: CASSSIPSSGSPGELFF.

V is TRBV4-2 and J is TRBJ2-2; 10 nucleotides match TRBD2. CDR3 length: 17 residues. Looked up from germline, CDR1 is LGHNA and CDR2 is YNFKEQ. V dropped 0 bases and J dropped 6; count of bases not matched to a gene: 7. The CDR3 DNA follows: TGTGCCAGCAGCCAAGATCTCGAGCGGGAGGGACCCGGGGAGCTGTTTTTT. It is translated as CASSQDLEREGPGELFF.

This clone was observed once. The rearrangement links TRBV5-1 to TRBJ2-7, with 8 nucleotides matching TRBD1. The CDR3 has 15 residues. Germline assignment: CDR1 SGHRS and CDR2 YFSETQ. The V gene end was trimmed by 0 bases and the J gene end by 4 bases; junction bases not matched to a gene: 6. The CDR3 region has the DNA TGCGCCAGCAGCTTGGCACAGGGGGAGTGGTACGAGCAGTACTTC. Protein: CASSLAQGEWYEQYF. The complete variable domain, with remaining parts taken from reference TRBV5-1 and TRBJ2-7, reads KAGVTQTPRYLIKTRGQQVTLSCSPISGHRSVSWYQQTPGQGLQFLFEYFSETQRNKGNFPGRFSGRQFSNSRSEMNVSTLELGDSALYLCASSLAQGEWYEQYFGPGTRLTVT.

The chain combines TRBV4-2 with TRBJ2-1; D might be TRBD1 or TRBD2, each matching 5 bases. Trimming removed 0 bases from V and 10 bases from J, with 16 bases in between. Germline V CDR1 and CDR2: LGHNA, YNFKEQ. CDR3 length: 15 amino acids. This CDR3 is CASSQDFRALEEQFF. CDR3 nucleotides: TGTGCCAGCAGCCAAGACTTCAGGGCACTAGAGGAGCAGTTCTTC.

V is TRBV7-2 and J is TRBJ2-1; 11 positions agree with TRBD2. Germline CDR1 reads SGHTA; CDR2 reads FQGNSA. V was clipped by 5 bases and J by 5 bases; unmatched bases: 5. The CDR3 covers 15 residues. The CDR3 coding sequence is TGTGCCAGCAGCCCATGGGGACTAGCGGACAATGAGCAGTTCTTC. It specifies CASSPWGLADNEQFF.

There are a few counts of this clone. The V gene is TRBV25-1, the J gene TRBJ1-1; TRBD1 matches at 7 bases. V gave up 6 bases and J gave up 3 bases; unmatched junction bases: 16. The CDR3 runs to 17 residues. Germline V gene data show CDR1 as MGHDK and CDR2 as SYGVNS. The CDR3 loop is CASSRFSGLGGYTEAFF. CDR3 in DNA: TGTGCCAGCAGCCGATTCTCGGGTCTAGGGGGCTACACTGAAGCTTTCTTT.

This clone appeared once. The genes are TRBV6-5 and TRBJ2-2; D is unclear. Per the germline V gene, CDR1 is MNHEY and CDR2 is SVGAGI. Trimming removed 6 bases at V and 6 bases at J, with 14 bases between. This CDR3 has 14 amino acids. CDR3 in DNA: TGTGCCAGCAGCCACCGACCCGACCCCGGGGAGCTGTTTTTT. This translates into CASSHRPDPGELFF.

CDR3 in DNA: TGTGCCAGCAGTTTCCAGGGCTCGTACACAGATACGCAGTATTTT. Translating gives CASSFQGSYTDTQYF. The V call is TRBV27, the J call TRBJ2-3, with a weak D call TRBD1 (5 bases). The CDR3 contains 15 residues. Germline loops: CDR1 MNHEY, CDR2 SMNVEV (reference sequence). V was trimmed by 3 bases and J by 2 bases, leaving 12 bases between them.

For the CDR3, the DNA is TGTGCCAGCAGCTTAGGAACTGGGACAACTCGTAACTTTCATGAGCAGTTCTTC. It encodes CASSLGTGTTRNFHEQFF. The chain recombines TRBV7-8 with TRBJ2-1; weak D call: TRBD1 (6 bases). Trimming left V 1 base short and J 8 bases short, with 24 bases between. This CDR3 comprises 18 residues. The germline V gene has CDR1 SGHVS and CDR2 FQNEAQ.

The chain joins TRBV27 to TRBJ1-4, with D perhaps TRBD1 (5 bases). Deletions cut 8 bases from V and 5 bases from J, with 12 bases between. This CDR3 has 13 residues. Germline-derived CDR1 and CDR2 are MNHEY and SMNVEV (reference sequence). CDR3 sequence (DNA): TGTGCCAGCCACGGGGAGGGGAATGAAAAACTGTTTTTT. It codes for CASHGEGNEKLFF.

CDR3 protein: CASSLGLLAPMKNEQFF. In DNA, the CDR3 is TGTGCCAGCAGCTTAGGACTTCTAGCGCCCATGAAGAATGAGCAGTTCTTC. The chain joins TRBV11-2 to TRBJ2-1, with D maybe TRBD2 (6 bases). The CDR3 runs 17 residues. Germline V CDR1 and CDR2: SGHAT, FQNNGV. Trimming removed 1 base from V and 7 bases from J, with 20 bases in between.

For the CDR3, the DNA is TGTGCCAGCAGCCTGGACAGGGTGCGCCACGAGCAGTACTTC. Residues: CASSLDRVRHEQYF. The gene calls are TRBV5-8 and TRBJ2-7, with 8 positions matching TRBD1. The germline V gene encodes CDR1 SGHTS and CDR2 YDEGEE. This CDR3 has 14 amino acids. Trimming cost V 4 bases and J 5 bases; bases outside gene matches: 8. The whole variable domain, remainder taken from reference TRBV5-8 and TRBJ2-7, is EAGVTQSPTHLIKTRGQQATLRCSPISGHTSVYWYQQALGLGLQFLLWYDEGEERNRGNFPPRFSGRQFPNYSSELNVNALELEDSALYLCASSLDRVRHEQYFGPGTRLTVT.

This clone was observed once. The chain recombines TRBV7-9 with TRBJ2-5; possible D gene TRBD1, 5 bases. Per germline, CDR1 SEHNR and CDR2 FQNEAQ (reference sequence). The CDR3 is 14 residues long. Trimming cost V 4 bases and J 4 bases, with 13 bases left between them. The CDR3 DNA is TGTGCCAGCAGCTCCCGGCAGGGCCGAGAGACCCAGTACTTC. Amino acid sequence: CASSSRQGRETQYF.

CDR3 sequence: CATGGGLADLYNEQFF. The CDR3 DNA reads TGTGCCACCGGGGGAGGACTAGCGGATCTCTACAATGAGCAGTTCTTC. This chain joins TRBV6-6 and TRBJ2-1, with 10 bases lining up with TRBD2. This CDR3 is built from 16 residues. With 10 bases clipped from V and 3 bases from J, the junction kept 12 bases outside the gene matches. Germline values: CDR1 MNHNY, CDR2 SVGAGI (reference sequence).

The V call is TRBV7-9, the J call TRBJ2-2, with TRBD1 matching over 7 bases. The junction had 10 bases not matched to a gene; V was cut back by 1 base and J by 5 bases. CDR1 is SEHNR, CDR2 FQNEAQ, per germline (reference sequence). The CDR3 loop spans 17 amino acids. As DNA, the CDR3 is TGTGCCAGCAGCTTAGGTCTGCAAGGGGGCGTGACCGGGGAGCTGTTTTTT. Residues: CASSLGLQGGVTGELFF.

Comment on this clone: Other nucleotide sequences from this sample produce the same CDR3. V gene TRBV28 combines with J gene TRBJ2-3; no clear D. This CDR3 has 10 residues. CDR1 is MDHEN and CDR2 is SYDVKM in the germline V gene. Trimming removed 4 bases from V and 8 bases from J, with 4 bases in between. DNA for the CDR3: TGTGCCAGCAGTTCCGGTACGCAGTATTTT. Amino acids: CASSSGTQYF.